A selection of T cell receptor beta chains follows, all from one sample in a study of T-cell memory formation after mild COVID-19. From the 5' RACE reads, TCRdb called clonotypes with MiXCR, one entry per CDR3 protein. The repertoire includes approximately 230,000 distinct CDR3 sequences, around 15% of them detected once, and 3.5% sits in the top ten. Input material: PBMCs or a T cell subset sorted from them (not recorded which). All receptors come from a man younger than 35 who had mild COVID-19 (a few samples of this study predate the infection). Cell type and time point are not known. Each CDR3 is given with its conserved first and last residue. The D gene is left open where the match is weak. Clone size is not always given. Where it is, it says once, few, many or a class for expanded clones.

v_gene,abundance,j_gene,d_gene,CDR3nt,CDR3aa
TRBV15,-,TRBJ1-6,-,TGTGCCACCAGCCGCCTCGGTTATTCACCCCTCCACTTT,CATSRLGYSPLHF
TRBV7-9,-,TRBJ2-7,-,TGTGCCAGCAGCCTGGGTCATTCCATCTACGAGCAGTACTTC,CASSLGHSIYEQYF
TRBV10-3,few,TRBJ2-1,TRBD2,TGTGCCATCACAACTAGCGGGGGGAGCTCCTACAATGAGCAGTTCTTC,CAITTSGGSSYNEQFF
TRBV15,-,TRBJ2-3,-,TGTGCCACCAGCAGAGACCCGGGACCAGATACGCAGTATTTT,CATSRDPGPDTQYF
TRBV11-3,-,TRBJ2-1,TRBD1,TGTGCCAGCAGCTTAAAGGCCGGGACAGGGGCTCATGAGCAGTTCTTC,CASSLKAGTGAHEQFF
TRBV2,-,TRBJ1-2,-,TGTGCCAGCAGTGACAGGGGAGGCGGTGGCTACACCTTC,CASSDRGGGGYTF
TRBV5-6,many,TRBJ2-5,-,TGTGCCAGCAGCTTCGGGGCCATGTGGGAGACCCAGTACTTC,CASSFGAMWETQYF
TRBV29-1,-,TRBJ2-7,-,TGCAGCGTTGGGCCGGACAACTCCTACGAGCAGTACTTC,CSVGPDNSYEQYF
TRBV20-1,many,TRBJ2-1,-,TGCAGTGCTAGGTCGCTGCGGGGAGTTCGGCAGTTCTTC,CSARSLRGVRQFF
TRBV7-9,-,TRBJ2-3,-,TGTGCCAGCAGCTCAGTAAGCGGCACAGATACGCAGTATTTT,CASSSVSGTDTQYF
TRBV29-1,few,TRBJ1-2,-,TGCAGCGTTGAACCCGCAGGGCCTGCCTATGGCTACACCTTC,CSVEPAGPAYGYTF
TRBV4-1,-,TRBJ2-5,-,TGCGCCAGCAGCCAGGAGGGGTGGAGTCCCTGGGGGACCCAGTACTTC,CASSQEGWSPWGTQYF
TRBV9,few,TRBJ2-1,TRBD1,TGTGCCAGCAGCCCGAGGGACAGGGTCTATGAGCAGTTCTTC,CASSPRDRVYEQFF
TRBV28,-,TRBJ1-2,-,TGTGCCAGCAGCCGGCCTGACATGAACTATGGCTACACCTTC,CASSRPDMNYGYTF
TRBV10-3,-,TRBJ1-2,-,TGTGCCATCAGTGATGACACCTTTCGAGATAGTAACTATGGCTACACCTTC,CAISDDTFRDSNYGYTF
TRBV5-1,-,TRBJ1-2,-,TGCGCCAGCAGCTTGGCCCGGGGAACAGACTATGGCTACACCTTC,CASSLARGTDYGYTF
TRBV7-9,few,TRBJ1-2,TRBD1,TGTGCCAGCAGCTTACAGGGGGACCACTATGGCTACACCTTC,CASSLQGDHYGYTF
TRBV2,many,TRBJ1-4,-,TGTGCCAGCCTTTCACAGGGCTTCGTTAATGAAAAACTGTTTTTT,CASLSQGFVNEKLFF
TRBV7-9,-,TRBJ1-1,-,TGTGCCAGCAGCTTTGGGGGAGCAAGCGCTGAAGCTTTCTTT,CASSFGGASAEAFF
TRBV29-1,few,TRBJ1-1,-,TGCAGCGTTGAAGACGATCTGCGGGGGACTGAAGCTTTCTTT,CSVEDDLRGTEAFF
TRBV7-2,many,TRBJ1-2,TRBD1,TGTGCCAGCAGCCCTGAGGGGGCGTATGGCTACACCTTC,CASSPEGAYGYTF
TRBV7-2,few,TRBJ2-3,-,TGTGCCAGCACCCCCCCTGGAACAGCCCGCACAGATACGCAGTATTTT,CASTPPGTARTDTQYF
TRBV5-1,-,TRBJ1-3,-,TGCGCCAGCAGCTTCGGACGGATCTCTGGAAACACCATATATTTT,CASSFGRISGNTIYF
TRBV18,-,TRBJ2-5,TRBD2,TGTGCCAGCTCACCACCTTTCCAGCGGGGGGGCGTCGAGCAAGAGACCCAGTACTTC,CASSPPFQRGGVEQETQYF
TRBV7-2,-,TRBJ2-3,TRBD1,TGTGCCAGCAGACAGGGGGGTTGGGATACGCAGTATTTT,CASRQGGWDTQYF
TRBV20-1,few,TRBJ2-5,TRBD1,TGCAGTGCTTCTCGGGACAGCCAAGAGACCCAGTACTTC,CSASRDSQETQYF
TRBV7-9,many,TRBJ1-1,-,TGTGCCAGCAGCCCGGATGCGAACACTGAAGCTTTCTTT,CASSPDANTEAFF
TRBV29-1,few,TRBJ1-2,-,TGCAGCGTTGTTTGGAAGGATTCTAACTATGGCTACACCTTC,CSVVWKDSNYGYTF
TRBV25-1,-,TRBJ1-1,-,TGTGCCAGCAGTCCCTGGCCAGGGACGAACACTGAAGCTTTCTTT,CASSPWPGTNTEAFF
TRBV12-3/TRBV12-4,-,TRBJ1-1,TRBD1,TGTGCCAGCAGCCCGGGACAGGGGGCGCGTACTGAAGCTTTCTTT,CASSPGQGARTEAFF
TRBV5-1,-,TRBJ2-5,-,TGCGCCAGCAGCCCGGAGGCCGGGTCCCAGTACTTC,CASSPEAGSQYF
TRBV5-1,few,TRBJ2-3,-,TGCGCCAGCAGCTTGTGGGGATGGGAGGTCGGCACAGATACGCAGTATTTT,CASSLWGWEVGTDTQYF
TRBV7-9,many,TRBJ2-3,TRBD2,TGTGCCAGCAGCTTACTCGGGACTAGCGCCTCAGATACGCAGTATTTT,CASSLLGTSASDTQYF
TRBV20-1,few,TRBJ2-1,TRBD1,TGCAGTGCTCCTGTCCCGGGACAGGGGACGCACAATGAGCAGTTCTTC,CSAPVPGQGTHNEQFF
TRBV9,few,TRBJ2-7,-,TGTGCCAGCAGCGTAGAACTAGCTTCACACTACGAGCAGTACTTC,CASSVELASHYEQYF
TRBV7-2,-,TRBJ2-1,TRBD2,TGTGCCAGCAACCCTAGCGGGGGGGATACTGAGCAGTTCTTC,CASNPSGGDTEQFF
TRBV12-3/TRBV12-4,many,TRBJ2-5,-,TGTGCCAGCAGTTTAGTAATCAGCCCAGGGTACCAAGAGACCCAGTACTTC,CASSLVISPGYQETQYF
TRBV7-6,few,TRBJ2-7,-,TGTGCCAGCAGCTCTGCCTTTAAGCGGCCCTACGAGCAGTACTTC,CASSSAFKRPYEQYF
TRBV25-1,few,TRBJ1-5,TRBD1,TGTGCCAGCATCATCTACCCAGGGGGGAGTCAGCCCCAGCATTTT,CASIIYPGGSQPQHF
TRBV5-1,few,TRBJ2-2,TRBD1,TGCGCCAGCAGCCCGGTCGCACCGGGACAGGGGGGCACCGGGGAGCTGTTTTTT,CASSPVAPGQGGTGELFF
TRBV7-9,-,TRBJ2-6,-,TGTGCCAGCAGCTTAGTTCACGACGGCTCTGGGGCCAACGTCCTGACTTTC,CASSLVHDGSGANVLTF
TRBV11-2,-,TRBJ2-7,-,TGTGCCAGCAGCTTCGACCCCTACGAGCAGTACTTC,CASSFDPYEQYF
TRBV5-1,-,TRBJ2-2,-,TGCGCCAGCAGAGAAACCGACACCGGGGAGCTGTTTTTT,CASRETDTGELFF
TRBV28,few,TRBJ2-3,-,TGTGCCAGCAGTATAGGAAGTCAGGGAGATACGCAGTATTTT,CASSIGSQGDTQYF
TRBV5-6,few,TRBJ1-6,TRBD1,TGTGCCAGCAGCTTGGTTACAGGGGGCAAGTGGTCACCCCTCCACTTT,CASSLVTGGKWSPLHF
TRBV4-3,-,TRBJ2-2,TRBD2,TGCGCCAGCAGCCAAGCCGGGCGGGGGGGCCGGTCCGGGGAGCTGTTTTTT,CASSQAGRGGRSGELFF
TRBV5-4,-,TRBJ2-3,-,TGTGCCAGCAGCTTGGCAGCCGCGACCGCCACAGATACGCAGTATTTT,CASSLAAATATDTQYF
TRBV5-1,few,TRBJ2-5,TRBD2,TGCGCCAGCAGCTTGGCCTTACGGGGGGGCGGAGGTGAGACCCAGTACTTC,CASSLALRGGGGETQYF
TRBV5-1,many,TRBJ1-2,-,TGCGCCAGCACTAACGAGGCGGGGGGCATGCGTGGCTACACCTTC,CASTNEAGGMRGYTF
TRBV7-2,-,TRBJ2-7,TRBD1,TGTGCCAGCAGCGAACAGGGGGCTGGACCCTACGAGCAGTACTTC,CASSEQGAGPYEQYF
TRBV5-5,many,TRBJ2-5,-,TGTGCCAGCAGCTTGGAAGGTCTGCAGGAGACCCAGTACTTC,CASSLEGLQETQYF
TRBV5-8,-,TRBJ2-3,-,TGTGCCAGCACCTACGGGGAGCTTGGAGATACGCAGTATTTT,CASTYGELGDTQYF
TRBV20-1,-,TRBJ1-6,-,TGCAGTGCCAAAATACAGGGTTGGGATTCACCCCTCCACTTT,CSAKIQGWDSPLHF
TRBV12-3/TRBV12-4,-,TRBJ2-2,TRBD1,TGTGCCAGCAGTGGACAGGCTAACACCGGGGAGCTGTTTTTT,CASSGQANTGELFF